This T cell receptor (beta chain) is from a study of type 1 regulatory T cells. Across the whole study: T-allo10 is a Tr1-enriched, alloantigen-specific CD4 T cell product made in vitro.

TCRdb re-analysed the reads in MiXCR, keeping a single row per CDR3 protein. The sample consists of 40,000 to 50,000 distinct CDR3 sequences, less than 15% of them appearing once. There are many counts of this clonotype. Its antigen is as yet unknown. The germline V and J ends were trimmed by 6 bases and 3 bases, with 16 bases remaining between them. There are 15 residues in the CDR3. The receptor was isolated from a human donor in good health. The chain recombines TRBV12-3 or TRBV12-4 with TRBJ2-3; D is perhaps TRBD1 (6 bases). The source material was cultured non-Tr1 T cells, either the whole culture or a sorted T cell fraction (not recorded which). CDR3 residues: CASRGARGFTDTQYF. The CDR3 nucleotides read TGTGCCAGCAGGGGGGCCAGAGGATTTACAGATACGCAGTATTTT.